The clone carrying this T cell receptor beta chain was counted a few times. TCRdb processed the 5' RACE reads anew with MiXCR; each CDR3 protein has one entry. The sample includes tens of thousands of distinct CDR3 sequences, roughly an eighth of them seen just once. Trimming took 2 bases from V and 8 from J; bases not matched to a gene: 6. The CDR3 loop spans 14 amino acids. Looked up from germline, CDR1 is LGHDT and CDR2 is YNNKEL (reference sequence). The entry originates in a study of early T cells in non-severe SARS-CoV-2 infection. Sequenced material: whole blood. The chain is built from TRBV3-1 and TRBJ2-4; 7 bases are shared with TRBD1. The source of this sequence is an adult who was a healthcare worker with PCR-confirmed SARS-CoV-2 infection or an uninfected control (not recorded which). This chain's CDR3 is CASSQREGADIQYF. CDR3 DNA: TGTGCCAGCAGCCAAAGAGAGGGGGCGGACATTCAGTACTTC.